This TCR beta chain was documented in a study of Ad26.COV2.S vaccination and SARS-CoV-2 variants. At the level of the study: The vaccine Ad26.COV2.S was put into the muscle once, or twice with 56 days between.

Treatment defined: around 19 received Ad26.COV2.S at low or high dose, single or two shots; roughly five received placebo; per-sample allocation not given. On day 63 after the first injection, vaccine and placebo recipients gave samples. The ends lost 5 bases at V and 2 bases at J; junction bases unmatched: 10. The germline V gene has CDR1 SGHTA and CDR2 FQGNSA. This CDR3 comprises 16 residues. Sequencing used immunoSEQ multiplex PCR; TCRdb keeps in-frame clones, though not all of them. The table shows 350,000 to 450,000 clones, with around 84% occurring only once. J is TRBJ2-7 and V is TRBV7-2, with 9 bases that match TRBD1. The source of this sequence is a person between 18 and 60 years old who received the Ad26.COV2.S COVID-19 vaccine or a placebo. The sample consisted of peripheral blood, taken in a trial of Ad26.COV2.S vaccine versus placebo. This CDR3 reads CASSHLAGTGTYEQYF. CDR3 nucleotides: TGTGCCAGCAGCCATTTAGCCGGGACAGGGACCTACGAGCAGTACTTC.